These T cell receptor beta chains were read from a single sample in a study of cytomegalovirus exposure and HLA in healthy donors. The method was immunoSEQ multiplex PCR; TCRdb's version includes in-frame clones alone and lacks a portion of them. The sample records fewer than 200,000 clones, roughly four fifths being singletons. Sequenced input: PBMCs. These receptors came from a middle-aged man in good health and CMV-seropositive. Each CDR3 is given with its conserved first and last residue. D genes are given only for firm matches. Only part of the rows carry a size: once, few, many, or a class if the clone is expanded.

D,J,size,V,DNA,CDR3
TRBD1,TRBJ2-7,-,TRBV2,TGTGCCAACAGTGTGGACAGGGGTCGGCTGGGCGAGCAGTACTTC,CANSVDRGRLGEQYF
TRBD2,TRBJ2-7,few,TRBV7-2,TGTGCCAGCAGCTTAGAGCTAGCGGGGGCATACGAGCAGTACTTC,CASSLELAGAYEQYF
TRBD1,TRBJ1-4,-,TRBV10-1,TGCGCCAGCATTTTACAGGGGAGAGGTGAAAAACTGTTTTTT,CASILQGRGEKLFF
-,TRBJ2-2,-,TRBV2,TGTGCCAGCAGCTACGGCGGGACGGGCGGGAAAGGCGGGGAGCTGTTTTTT,CASSYGGTGGKGGELFF
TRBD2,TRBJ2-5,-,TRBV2,TGTGCCAGCAGTGAACTCGAGAGCGGGGGAGAGACCCAGTACTTC,CASSELESGGETQYF
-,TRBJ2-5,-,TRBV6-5,TGTGCCAGCAGCAATCAAGAGACCCAGTACTTC,CASSNQETQYF
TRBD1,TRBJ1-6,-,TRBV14,TGTGCCAGCAGCCAGTTGGACAGGGCGAGGTTCTCACCCCTCCACTTT,CASSQLDRARFSPLHF
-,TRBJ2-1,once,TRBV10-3,TGTGCCATCAGTGAAGGAGATAATGAGCAGTTCTTC,CAISEGDNEQFF
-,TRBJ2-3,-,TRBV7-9,TGTGCCAGCAGCCTCGTGGAGCTAGGGGCTAGCACAGATACGCAGTATTTT,CASSLVELGASTDTQYF
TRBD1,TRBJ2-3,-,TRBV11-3,TGTGCCAGCAGCTTGCGGGGACAGGGGTCAGATACGCAGTATTTT,CASSLRGQGSDTQYF
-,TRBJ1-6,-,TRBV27,TGTGCCAGCAGCAGGGGCAATTCACCCCTCCACTTT,CASSRGNSPLHF
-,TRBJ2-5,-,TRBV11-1,TGTGCCAGCAGCTCGGACTACGCGCAAGAGACCCAGTACTTC,CASSSDYAQETQYF
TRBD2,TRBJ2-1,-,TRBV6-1,TGTGCCAGCACTAGCGGGGGGGCTGGCAATGAGCAGTTCTTC,CASTSGGAGNEQFF
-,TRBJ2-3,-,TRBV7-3,TGTGCCAGCAGCTTAACGGGGGCAACTAGCACAGATACGCAGTATTTT,CASSLTGATSTDTQYF
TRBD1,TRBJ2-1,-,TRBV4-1,TGCGCCAGCAGCCCAGGGGGTGAGCAGTTCTTC,CASSPGGEQFF
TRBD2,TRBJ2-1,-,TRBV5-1,TGCGCCAGCAGCTTGGCGCTAGCGGGGGGGTTAGATGAGCAGTTCTTC,CASSLALAGGLDEQFF
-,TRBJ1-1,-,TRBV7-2,TGTGCCAGCAGCCCCAGGGAGGGGGGCACTGAAGCTTTCTTT,CASSPREGGTEAFF
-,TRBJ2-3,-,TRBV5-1,TGCGCCAGCAGCTGGGACACCGATACGCAGTATTTT,CASSWDTDTQYF
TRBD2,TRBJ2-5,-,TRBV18,TGTGCCAGCTCTCTCGGACTAGCGGGAGTAGGGACCCAGTACTTC,CASSLGLAGVGTQYF
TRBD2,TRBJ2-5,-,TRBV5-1,TGCGCCAGCCGTACGGGACTAGCGGGACAAGAGACCCAGTACTTC,CASRTGLAGQETQYF
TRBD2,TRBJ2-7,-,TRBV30,TGTGCCTGGAGTGTATCTCCAGGACTAGCGGGAGTTGTCTCCTACGAGCAGTACTTC,CAWSVSPGLAGVVSYEQYF
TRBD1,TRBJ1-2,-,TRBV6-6,TGTGCCAGCAGTTACGGGACAGGACCCTATGGCTACACCTTC,CASSYGTGPYGYTF
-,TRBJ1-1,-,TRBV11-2,TGTGCCAGCAGCTTATTTTATTTAGGGGGTTACCCGGAAACTGAAGCTTTCTTT,CASSLFYLGGYPETEAFF
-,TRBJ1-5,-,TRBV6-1,TGTGCCAGCCAAAAGGTGTGGTCAGGGGAGCCCCAGCATTTT,CASQKVWSGEPQHF
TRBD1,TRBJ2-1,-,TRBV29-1,TGCAGCGTTGAAGGAGACAGGGGGCGGGTTGAGCAGTTCTTC,CSVEGDRGRVEQFF
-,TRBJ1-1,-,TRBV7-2,TGTGCCAGCAGCTTAGCGACCCGACAGGCCCCGGGTACTGAAGCTTTCTTT,CASSLATRQAPGTEAFF
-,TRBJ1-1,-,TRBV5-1,TGCGCCAGCAGCTTGGCTGGGGGGGGAGGCACTGAAGCTTTCTTT,CASSLAGGGGTEAFF
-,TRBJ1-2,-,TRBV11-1,TGTGCCAGCAGCTTACCGCTAGCGGGTTCCTATGGCTACACCTTC,CASSLPLAGSYGYTF
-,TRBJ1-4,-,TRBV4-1,TGCGCCAGCAGCCAAGATCGAACCAGTGAAAAACTGTTTTTT,CASSQDRTSEKLFF
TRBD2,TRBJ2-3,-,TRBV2,TGTGCCAGCAGTGCACAGCGGGGGGAAGATACGCAGTATTTT,CASSAQRGEDTQYF
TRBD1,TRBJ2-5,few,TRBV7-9,TGTGCCAGCAGCATCCACCGGGACAGCCAAGAGACCCAGTACTTC,CASSIHRDSQETQYF
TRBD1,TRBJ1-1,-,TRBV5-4,TGTGCCAGCAGCCCTGGTCAGGACAGGGGGAACACTGAAGCTTTCTTT,CASSPGQDRGNTEAFF
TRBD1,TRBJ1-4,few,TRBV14,TGTGCCAGCAGCCAAGACAAGGGGACAGCTGAAAAACTGTTTTTT,CASSQDKGTAEKLFF